This is a list of T cell receptor beta chains from one sample in a study of blood T cell repertoires in COVID-19. Generated by immunoSEQ multiplex PCR, the TCRdb table keeps only in-frame clones and is missing some. The table shows approximately 270,000 clones, with 86% occurring only once. The sequenced sample consisted of PBMCs or T cells enriched from blood (not recorded which). The receptors here all came from a man in his forties who had recovered from COVID-19. Both conserved end residues are trimmed from each CDR3.

v_call,cdr3_aa
TRBV5-1,ASSFEGEGQPQH
TRBV19,ASSRETNQPQH
TRBV25-1,ANTTGNRYEQY
TRBV7-9,ASTLPNGSYQETQY
TRBV28,ASSQFSEQY
TRBV9,ASSAGGTGRFTTYEQY
TRBV11-1,ASSLAGGNTGELF
TRBV5-1,ASSLRTSGTDTQY
TRBV6-5,ASKLTGQGAGGYT
TRBV6-1,ASSASTSGETYNEQF
TRBV19,ASSMTGGPYEQY
TRBV9,ASSVGGGTNEKLF
TRBV24-1,ATSDSIETGGKH
TRBV11-2,ASSLILDTQY
TRBV11-2,ASSSAWAPSSYNSPLH
TRBV7-4,ASRDGTGSPYEQY
TRBV3-1/TRBV3-2,ASSQDTTRGGYT
TRBV28,ASSLDSFSGGTYGYT
TRBV19,ASSIVTEDEQF
TRBV7-2,ASSLASGILSSYEQY
TRBV30,AWSGGTGKPER
TRBV29-1,SVEGQGELEQY
TRBV6-6,ASSGTSGTEAF
TRBV7-3,ASSLRGSGGTQY
TRBV6-2/TRBV6-3,ASSTRADYGYT
TRBV5-6,ASSLGPLTEAF
TRBV5-4,ASSFGSGNGYT
TRBV6-5,ASSRGSQETQY
TRBV9,ASSPPLGVATPYNEQF
TRBV4-1,ASSQRSGQDLETQY
TRBV5-4,ASSLNRGGETQY
TRBV7-2,ASTPPGGTEAF
TRBV6-1,ASSEAGEVNTIY
TRBV6-5,ASRLAGVGANVLT
TRBV7-9,ASSPGQNFGGYT
TRBV15,ATSRTQGDKQY
TRBV7-9,ASSLTTGLTEAF
TRBV2,ASSLETGQGQPQH
TRBV1,TSSPVLGTGTGCGYT
TRBV6-2/TRBV6-3,ASSPDRWTYNSPLH
TRBV27,ASTKQGTNTGELF
TRBV30,AWSVLNDSPQETQY
TRBV28,ASGYRGIAEAF
TRBV28,ASSPKGVPLYEQY
TRBV27,ASSLLPGQGYEQY
TRBV19,ASSAAVSTDTQY
TRBV18,ASSPRTTGNNEKLF
TRBV5-4,ASSLEQGWQPQH
TRBV20-1,SASPGGYEQY
TRBV19,ASSIELAGGFLPSEQF
TRBV5-4,ASSLTSGTYEQY
TRBV27,ASSLSGGVNYGYT